The T cell receptor (beta chain) under discussion was sequenced for a study of blood T cell repertoires in COVID-19. Clones were read by immunoSEQ multiplex PCR, and TCRdb kept only the in-frame ones, dropping some. The sample gives roughly 170,000 clones, 70% to 90% of which show up once; 4% to 4.5% is in the top ten. Enrollees, about 18 to 95 years old, lived in 25 or so US areas. The CDR3 spans 14 residues. The germline CDR1 and CDR2 sequences are KGHSH and LQKENI. The V and J ends lost 4 bases and 7 bases respectively, with 14 bases between them. Sequenced: PBMCs or T cells enriched from blood (not recorded which). The TCR comes from a woman in her forties or fifties who had recovered from COVID-19. The rearrangement uses TRBV18 and TRBJ1-5, with D tentatively TRBD1 (6 bases). CDR3 coding DNA: TGTGCCAGCTCACTACAGGGCGAGGAGCAGCCCCAGCATTTT. This sequence encodes CASSLQGEEQPQHF.